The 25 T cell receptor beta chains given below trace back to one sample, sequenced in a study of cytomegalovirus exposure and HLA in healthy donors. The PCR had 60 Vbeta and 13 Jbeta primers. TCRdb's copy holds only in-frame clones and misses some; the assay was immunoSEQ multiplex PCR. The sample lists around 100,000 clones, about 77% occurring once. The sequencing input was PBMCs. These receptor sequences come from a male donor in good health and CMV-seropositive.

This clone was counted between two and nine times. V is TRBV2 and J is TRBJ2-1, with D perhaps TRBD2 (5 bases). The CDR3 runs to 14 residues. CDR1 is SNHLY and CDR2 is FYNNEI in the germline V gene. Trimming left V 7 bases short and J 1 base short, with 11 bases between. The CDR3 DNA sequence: TGTGCCAGCACTCCGGGATATTCCTACAATGAGCAGTTCTTC. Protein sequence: CASTPGYSYNEQFF.

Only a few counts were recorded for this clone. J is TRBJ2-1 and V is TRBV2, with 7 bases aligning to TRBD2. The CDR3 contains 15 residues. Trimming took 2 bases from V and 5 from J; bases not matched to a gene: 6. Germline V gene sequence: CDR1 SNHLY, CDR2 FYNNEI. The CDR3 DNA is TGTGCCAGCAGTGAAAGCGGGGTAGGGAACAATGAGCAGTTCTTC. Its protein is CASSESGVGNNEQFF.

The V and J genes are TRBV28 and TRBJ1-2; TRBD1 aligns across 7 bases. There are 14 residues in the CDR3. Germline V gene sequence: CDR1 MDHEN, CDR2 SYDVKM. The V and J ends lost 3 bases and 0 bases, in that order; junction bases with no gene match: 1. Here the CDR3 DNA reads TGTGCCAGCAGTTTGCAGGGGGCTAACTATGGCTACACCTTC. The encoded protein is CASSLQGANYGYTF.

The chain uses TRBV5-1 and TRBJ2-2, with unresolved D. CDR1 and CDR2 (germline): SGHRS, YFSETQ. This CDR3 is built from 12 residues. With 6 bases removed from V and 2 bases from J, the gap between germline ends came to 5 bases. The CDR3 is CASNTNTGELFF. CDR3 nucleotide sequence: TGCGCCAGCAACACAAACACCGGGGAGCTGTTTTTT.

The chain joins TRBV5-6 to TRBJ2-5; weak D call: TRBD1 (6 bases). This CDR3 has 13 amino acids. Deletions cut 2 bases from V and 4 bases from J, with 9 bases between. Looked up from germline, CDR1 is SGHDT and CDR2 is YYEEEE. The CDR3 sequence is CASSLQGRETQYF. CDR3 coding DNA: TGTGCCAGCAGCTTACAGGGTAGAGAGACCCAGTACTTC.

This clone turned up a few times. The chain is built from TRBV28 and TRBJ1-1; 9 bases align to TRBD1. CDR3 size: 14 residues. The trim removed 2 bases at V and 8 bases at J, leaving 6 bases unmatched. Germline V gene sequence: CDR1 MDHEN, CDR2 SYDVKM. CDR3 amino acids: CASSLPQTGGEAFF. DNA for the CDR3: TGTGCCAGCAGTTTACCGCAGACAGGGGGGGAAGCTTTCTTT.

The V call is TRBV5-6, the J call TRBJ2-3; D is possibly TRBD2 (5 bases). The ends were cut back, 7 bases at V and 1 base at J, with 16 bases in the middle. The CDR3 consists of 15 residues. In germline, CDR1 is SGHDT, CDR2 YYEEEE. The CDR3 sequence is CASEVRLGGTDTQYF. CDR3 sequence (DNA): TGTGCCAGCGAAGTCAGACTGGGAGGCACAGATACGCAGTATTTT.

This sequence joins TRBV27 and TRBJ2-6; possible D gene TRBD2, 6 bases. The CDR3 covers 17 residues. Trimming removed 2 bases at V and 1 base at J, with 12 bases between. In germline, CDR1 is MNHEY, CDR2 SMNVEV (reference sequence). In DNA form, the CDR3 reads TGTGCCAGCAGTTTAAGGTCGGGGGTGTCTGGGGCCAACGTCCTGACTTTC. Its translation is CASSLRSGVSGANVLTF.

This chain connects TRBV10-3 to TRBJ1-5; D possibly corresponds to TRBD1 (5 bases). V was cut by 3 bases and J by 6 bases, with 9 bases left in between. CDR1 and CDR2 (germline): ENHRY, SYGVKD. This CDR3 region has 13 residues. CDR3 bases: TGTGCCATCAGTGACGGGGGTGGTCAGCCCCAGCATTTT. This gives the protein CAISDGGGQPQHF.

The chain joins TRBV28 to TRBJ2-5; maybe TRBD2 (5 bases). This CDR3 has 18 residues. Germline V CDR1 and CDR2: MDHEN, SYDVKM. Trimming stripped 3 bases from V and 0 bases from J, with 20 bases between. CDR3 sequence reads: CASSFRFATKAYQETQYF. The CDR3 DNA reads TGTGCCAGCAGTTTTCGCTTTGCGACTAAAGCGTACCAAGAGACCCAGTACTTC.

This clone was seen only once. In DNA, the CDR3 is TGTGCCAGCAGCTTTTTTTCGGCAGGGTACAATGAGCAGTTCTTC. This codes for CASSFFSAGYNEQFF. The rearrangement uses TRBV7-2 and TRBJ2-1, with D tentatively TRBD1 (5 bases). V dropped 3 bases and J dropped 4 bases, with 13 bases sitting between them. CDR3 size: 15 residues. Germline CDR1 SGHTA, CDR2 FQGNSA.

Here the CDR3 DNA reads TGTGCCAGCAGCTTGGACAGCTACTACGAGCAGTACTTC. As protein: CASSLDSYYEQYF. The rearrangement uses TRBV5-4 and TRBJ2-7; no clear D gene. Germline CDR1 is SGHNT and CDR2 is YYREEE (reference sequence). V lost 0 bases and J 3 bases, leaving 7 bases between the germline ends. The CDR3 is made up of 13 amino acids.

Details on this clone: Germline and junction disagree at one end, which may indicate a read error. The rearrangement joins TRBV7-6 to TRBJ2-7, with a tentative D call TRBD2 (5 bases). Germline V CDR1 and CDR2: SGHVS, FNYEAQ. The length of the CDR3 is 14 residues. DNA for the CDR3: TGTGCCAGCAGCTTAGAGCCTAGCTCCCACGAGCAGTACTTC. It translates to CASSLEPSSHEQYF. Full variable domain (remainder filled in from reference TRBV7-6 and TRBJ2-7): GAGVSQSPRYKVTKRGQDVALRCDPISGHVSLYWYRQALGQGPEFLTYFNYEAQQDKSGLPNDRFSAERPEGSISTLTIQRTEQRDSAMYRCASSLEPSSHEQYFGPGTRLTVT.

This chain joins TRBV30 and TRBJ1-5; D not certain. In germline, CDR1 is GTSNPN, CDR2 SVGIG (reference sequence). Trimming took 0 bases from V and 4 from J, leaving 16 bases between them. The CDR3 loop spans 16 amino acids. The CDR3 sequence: CAWSVIAGGGNQPQHF. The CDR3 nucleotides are TGTGCCTGGAGTGTAATCGCGGGCGGAGGAAATCAGCCCCAGCATTTT.

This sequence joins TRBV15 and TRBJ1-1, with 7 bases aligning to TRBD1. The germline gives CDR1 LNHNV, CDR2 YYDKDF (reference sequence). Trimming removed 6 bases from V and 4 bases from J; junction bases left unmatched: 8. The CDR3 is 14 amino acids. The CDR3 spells CATRPTGAPTEAFF. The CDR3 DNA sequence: TGTGCCACCAGGCCCACAGGGGCCCCCACTGAAGCTTTCTTT. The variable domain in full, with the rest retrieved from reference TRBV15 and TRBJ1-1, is DAMVIQNPRYQVTQFGKPVTLSCSQTLNHNVMYWYQQKSSQAPKLLFHYYDKDFNNEADTPDNFQSRRPNTSFCFLDIRSPGLGDTAMYLCATRPTGAPTEAFFGQGTRLTVV.

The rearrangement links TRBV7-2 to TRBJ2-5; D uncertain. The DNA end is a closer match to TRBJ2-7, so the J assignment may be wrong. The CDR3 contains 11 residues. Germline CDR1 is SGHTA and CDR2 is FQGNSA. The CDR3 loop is CASSHTYEQYF. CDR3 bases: TGTGCCAGCAGCCATACCTACGAGCAGTACTTC.

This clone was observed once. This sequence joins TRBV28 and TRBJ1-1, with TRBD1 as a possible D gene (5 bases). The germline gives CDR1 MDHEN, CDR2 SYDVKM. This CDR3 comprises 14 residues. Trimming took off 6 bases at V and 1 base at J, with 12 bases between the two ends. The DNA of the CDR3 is TGTGCCAGCAGCTCTCATGGACAGAACACTGAAGCTTTCTTT. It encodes CASSSHGQNTEAFF.

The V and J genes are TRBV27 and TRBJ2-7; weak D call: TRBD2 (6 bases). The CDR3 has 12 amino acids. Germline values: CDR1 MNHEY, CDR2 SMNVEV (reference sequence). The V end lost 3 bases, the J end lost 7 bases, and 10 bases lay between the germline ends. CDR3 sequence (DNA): TGTGCCAGCAGTTTTTTGGGGGGAGAGCAGTACTTC. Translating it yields CASSFLGGEQYF.

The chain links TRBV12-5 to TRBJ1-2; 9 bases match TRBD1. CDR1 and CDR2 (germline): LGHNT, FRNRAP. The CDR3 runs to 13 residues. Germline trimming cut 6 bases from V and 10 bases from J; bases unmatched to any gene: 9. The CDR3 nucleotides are TGTGCTAGTGGATTAGACAGGGGGTCGTACTACACCTTC. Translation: CASGLDRGSYYTF.

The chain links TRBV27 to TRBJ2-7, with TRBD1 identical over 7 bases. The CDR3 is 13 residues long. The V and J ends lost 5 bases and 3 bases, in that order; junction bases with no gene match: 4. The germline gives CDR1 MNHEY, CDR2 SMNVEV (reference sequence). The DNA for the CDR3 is TGTGCCAGCAGTCTCTACAGGGGCTACGAGCAGTACTTC. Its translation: CASSLYRGYEQYF.

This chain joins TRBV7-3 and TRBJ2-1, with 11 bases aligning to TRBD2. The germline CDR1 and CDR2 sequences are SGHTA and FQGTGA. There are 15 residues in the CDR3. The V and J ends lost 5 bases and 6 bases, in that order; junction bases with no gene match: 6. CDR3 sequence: CASSVLAGGLNEQFF. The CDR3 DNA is TGTGCCAGCAGCGTGCTAGCGGGGGGCCTCAATGAGCAGTTCTTC.

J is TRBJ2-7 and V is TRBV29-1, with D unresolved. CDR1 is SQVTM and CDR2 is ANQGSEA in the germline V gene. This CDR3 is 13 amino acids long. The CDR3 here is CSALTLSAYEQYF. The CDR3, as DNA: TGCAGTGCATTGACTTTATCCGCCTACGAGCAGTACTTC.

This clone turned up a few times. For the CDR3, the DNA is TGTGCCAGCAGTTTGACAGGGGCAGGCCAGCCCCAGCATTTT. Protein: CASSLTGAGQPQHF. This chain joins TRBV27 and TRBJ1-5; 8 positions agree with TRBD1. V trimming: 3 bases; J trimming: 7 bases; junction bases outside the gene matches: 5. Germline CDR1 is MNHEY and CDR2 is SMNVEV (reference sequence). The CDR3 covers 14 residues.

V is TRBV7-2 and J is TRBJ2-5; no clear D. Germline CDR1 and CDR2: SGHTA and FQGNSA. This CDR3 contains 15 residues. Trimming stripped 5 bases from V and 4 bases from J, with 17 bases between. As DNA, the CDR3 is TGTGCCAGCAGCCTCAACAAGCGTGAAAGAGAGACCCAGTACTTC. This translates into CASSLNKRERETQYF.

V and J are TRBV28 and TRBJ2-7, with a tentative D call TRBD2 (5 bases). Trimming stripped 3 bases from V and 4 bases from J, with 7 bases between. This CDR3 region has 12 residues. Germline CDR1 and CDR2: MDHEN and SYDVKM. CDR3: CASSFGMYEQYF. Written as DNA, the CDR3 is TGTGCCAGCAGTTTCGGGATGTACGAGCAGTACTTC.